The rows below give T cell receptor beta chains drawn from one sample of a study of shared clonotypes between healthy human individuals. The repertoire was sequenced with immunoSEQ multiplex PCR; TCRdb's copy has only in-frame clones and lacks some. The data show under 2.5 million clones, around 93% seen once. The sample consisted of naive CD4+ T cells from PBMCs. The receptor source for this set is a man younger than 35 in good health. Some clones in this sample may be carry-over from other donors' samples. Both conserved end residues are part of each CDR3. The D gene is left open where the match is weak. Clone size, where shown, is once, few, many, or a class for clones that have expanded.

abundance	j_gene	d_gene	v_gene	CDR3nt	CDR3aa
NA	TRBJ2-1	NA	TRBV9	TGTGCCAGCAGCCCAAGGGGGGCTAGCGCTTACAATGAGCAGTTCTTC	CASSPRGASAYNEQFF
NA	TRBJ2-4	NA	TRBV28	TGTGCCAGCAGACCTCTAACTAGCGCCAAAAACATTCAGTACTTC	CASRPLTSAKNIQYF
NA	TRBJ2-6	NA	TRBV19	TGTGCCAGTAGTATAGGCCGAGGGCTCTCTGGGGCCAACGTCCTGACTTTC	CASSIGRGLSGANVLTF
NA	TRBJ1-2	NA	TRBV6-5	TGTGCCAGCAGGAAGGACGGCCTGGAAAGCTACACCTTC	CASRKDGLESYTF
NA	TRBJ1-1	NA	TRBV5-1	TGCGCCAGCAAGTATCAAGGGGGAGCCACTGAAGCTTTCTTT	CASKYQGGATEAFF
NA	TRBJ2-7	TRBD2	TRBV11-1	TGTGCCAGCAGCCTTGGACTAGCGGGGGCCCCCTCCTACGAGCAGTACTTC	CASSLGLAGAPSYEQYF
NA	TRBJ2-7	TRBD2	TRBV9	TGTGCCAGCAGCGTAGTTTCTGGAACTAGCGGGAGAAAAGGCCACGAGCAGTACTTC	CASSVVSGTSGRKGHEQYF
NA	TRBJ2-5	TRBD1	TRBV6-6	TGTGCCAGCAGTTACCGTTACAGGGGGGATGAGACCCAGTACTTC	CASSYRYRGDETQYF
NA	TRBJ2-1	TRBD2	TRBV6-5	TGTGCCAGCAGGGACCGGGGGGGGCCCTACAATGAGCAGTTCTTC	CASRDRGGPYNEQFF
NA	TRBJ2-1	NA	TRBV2	TGTGCCAGCAGTGAAATTCTGCCCGGCTCCTACAATGAGCAGTTCTTC	CASSEILPGSYNEQFF
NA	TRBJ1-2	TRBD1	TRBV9	TGTGCCAGCAGCACGGACAGGGGCGTACCGCACACCTTC	CASSTDRGVPHTF
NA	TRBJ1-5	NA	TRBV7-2	TGTGCCAGCAGCTTAGCCCGTTGGGGAGGTCGGGACAATCAGCCCCAGCATTTT	CASSLARWGGRDNQPQHF
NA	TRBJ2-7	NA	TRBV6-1	TGTGCCAGCAGTGAAAGAGAACCGGGGCTGTCCTACGAGCAGTACTTC	CASSEREPGLSYEQYF
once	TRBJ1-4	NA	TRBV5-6	TGTGCCAGCAGCAGTGACAGGCCTCCTAATGAAAAACTGTTTTTT	CASSSDRPPNEKLFF
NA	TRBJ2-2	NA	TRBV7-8	TGTGCCAGCAGCCGGGCCGGCGGCACCGGGGAGCTGTTTTTT	CASSRAGGTGELFF
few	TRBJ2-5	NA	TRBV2	TGTGCCAGCAGCGATCAAGAGACCCAGTACTTC	CASSDQETQYF
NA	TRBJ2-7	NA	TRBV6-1	TGTGCCAGCAGTTTTCAGGGTCTCTACGAGCAGTACTTC	CASSFQGLYEQYF
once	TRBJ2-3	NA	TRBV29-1	TGCAGCGTCCGCCTCGGGCAGGGATGGGCCACAGATACGCAGTATTTT	CSVRLGQGWATDTQYF
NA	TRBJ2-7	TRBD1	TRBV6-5	TGTGCCAGCTCGCCGGGACAGGGTCCCTACTACGAGCAGTACTTC	CASSPGQGPYYEQYF
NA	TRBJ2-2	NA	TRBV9	TGTGCCAGCAGCGTTAGCCCGGGGGACTACACCGGGGAGCTGTTTTTT	CASSVSPGDYTGELFF
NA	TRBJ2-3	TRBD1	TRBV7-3	TGTGCCAGCAGCTTAGTAGGGACAGGGGGCGTATCGGATACGCAGTATTTT	CASSLVGTGGVSDTQYF
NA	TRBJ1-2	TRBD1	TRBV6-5	TGTGCCAGCGGAACGGGACAGGCGAACTATGGCTACACCTTC	CASGTGQANYGYTF
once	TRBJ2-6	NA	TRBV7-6	TGTGCCAGCACCCCGGAGTTGGTCCTGAGCTCTGGGGCCAACGTCCTGACTTTC	CASTPELVLSSGANVLTF
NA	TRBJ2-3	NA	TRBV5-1	TGCGCCAGCAGCCCCGGGAGCACAGATACGCAGTATTTT	CASSPGSTDTQYF
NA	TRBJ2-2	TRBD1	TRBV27	TGTGCCAGCAGCCCTGGGACAGGGGTGACCGGGGAGCTGTTTTTT	CASSPGTGVTGELFF
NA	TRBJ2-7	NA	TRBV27	TGTGCCAGCAGGGTAGATTTTAGGGGCGAGCAGTACTTC	CASRVDFRGEQYF
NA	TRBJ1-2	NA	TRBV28	TGTGCCAGCAGTACCGACCCCACGGGTTTGTATGGCTACACCTTC	CASSTDPTGLYGYTF
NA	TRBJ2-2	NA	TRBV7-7	TGTGCCAGCAGCCCGGACACCGGGGAGCTGTTTTTT	CASSPDTGELFF
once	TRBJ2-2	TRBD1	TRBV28	TGTGCCAGCAGATGGAGGACAGGCTCAAACACCGGGGAGCTGTTTTTT	CASRWRTGSNTGELFF
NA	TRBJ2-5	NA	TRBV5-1	TGCGCCAGCAGCTTTGACGGTATACAAGAGACCCAGTACTTC	CASSFDGIQETQYF
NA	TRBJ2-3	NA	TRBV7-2	TGTGCCAGCAGCCCTGCGGGGCGAGCGGTAGGGCGGGATACGCAGTATTTT	CASSPAGRAVGRDTQYF
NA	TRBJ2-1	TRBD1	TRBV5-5	TGTGCCAGCCGGGACAGGGGTATGGGCTATGAGCAGTTCTTC	CASRDRGMGYEQFF
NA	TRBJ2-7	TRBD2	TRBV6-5	TGTGCCAGCAGTTTCAAAGCGGGAGAAGGGTACGAGCAGTACTTC	CASSFKAGEGYEQYF
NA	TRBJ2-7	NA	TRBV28	TGTGCCAGCAGTTCACAACAGGACTACGAGCAGTACTTC	CASSSQQDYEQYF
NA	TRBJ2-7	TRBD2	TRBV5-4	TGTGCCAGCAGCTTAAGCGGGAGCCGCTACGAGCAGTACTTC	CASSLSGSRYEQYF
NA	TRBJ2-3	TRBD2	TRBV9	TGTGCCAGCAGCGTTTTAGCGGGAGGGCCGGGGGATACGCAGTATTTT	CASSVLAGGPGDTQYF
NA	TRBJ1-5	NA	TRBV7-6	TGTGCCAGCAGCCAAAGCACCGATCAGCCCCAGCATTTT	CASSQSTDQPQHF